This T cell receptor beta chain stems from a study of CD8+CD57+ T cells in acquired aplastic anemia. The CDR3 runs 12 residues. The J segment lost 5 bases and the V segment lost 6 bases, leaving 2 bases of the junction unmatched. From germline, CDR1 is SGHVS and CDR2 FNYEAQ. Only patients with CD8+CD57+ cell expansion on flow cytometry were chosen for sequencing. The TCR beta profiling, which covered VDJ combination and CDR3 sequence, was carried out using genomic DNA as the template. TCRdb fed the reads into MiXCR, producing one record per CDR3 protein. The sample records 450,000 to 600,000 distinct CDR3 sequences, more than 25% being singletons.

This TCR was recovered from a human donor with aplastic anemia. The genes are TRBV7-6 and TRBJ2-5; TRBD1 aligns across 8 bases. Sequencing was performed on sorted CD4+, CD8+, or CD8+CD57+ T cells (not recorded which) from PBMCs. CDR3 sequence reads: CASRRQGETQYF. The CDR3, as DNA: TGTGCCAGCAGAAGACAGGGGGAGACCCAGTACTTC.